The 32 T cell receptor beta chains listed next were all sequenced from one sample in a study of cytomegalovirus exposure and HLA in healthy donors. Profiling relied on immunoSEQ multiplex PCR, and the TCRdb table lists in-frame clones only, not all of them. The table shows approximately 98,000 clones, with 95% occurring only once. Source material: PBMCs. These receptors originate from a woman aged 18-29 years in good health and CMV-seronegative.

This chain links TRBV4-1 with TRBJ2-3; D might be TRBD2 (5 bases). Between the trimmed V and J ends, which lost 4 bases and 3 bases, there was a span of 17 bases. This CDR3 contains 16 residues. The germline V gene encodes CDR1 MGHRA and CDR2 YSYEKL. CDR3: CASSRPGTSTTDTQYF. Written as DNA, the CDR3 is TGCGCCAGCAGCCGACCGGGCACTAGTACTACAGATACGCAGTATTTT.

The chain couples TRBV19 to TRBJ2-7; possibly TRBD2 for D (7 bases). Germline-derived CDR1 and CDR2 are LNHDA and SQIVND (reference sequence). This CDR3 spans 17 amino acids. Trimming pared 3 bases from V and 3 bases from J, leaving 21 bases between. This chain's CDR3 is CASSMGEGHRRGYEQYF. In DNA form, the CDR3 reads TGTGCCAGTAGTATGGGGGAGGGACACCGGAGAGGCTACGAGCAGTACTTC.

The V and J genes are TRBV4-1 and TRBJ1-1, with a possible D match to TRBD1 (6 bases). The CDR3 is 14 residues long. V was trimmed by 7 bases and J by 3 bases, leaving 15 bases between them. CDR1 and CDR2 from the germline V gene are MGHRA and YSYEKL. CDR3 residues: CASTLDRTDTEAFF. For the CDR3, the DNA is TGCGCCAGCACCCTCGACAGGACGGACACTGAAGCTTTCTTT.

This chain links TRBV11-3 with TRBJ2-3, with 8 bases aligning to TRBD2. The CDR3 loop spans 14 amino acids. Trimming at V came to 4 bases and at J to 2 bases, leaving 2 bases not matched to a gene. CDR1 and CDR2 (germline): SGHNT, YENEEA. The CDR3 nucleotides are TGTGCCAGCAGCTACGGGGGGGACACAGATACGCAGTATTTT. This translates into CASSYGGDTDTQYF. Full variable domain (remainder filled in from reference TRBV11-3 and TRBJ2-3): EAGVVQSPRYKIIEKKQPVAFWCNPISGHNTLYWYLQNLGQGPELLIRYENEEAVDDSQLPKDRFSAERLKGVDSTLKIQPAELGDSAVYLCASSYGGDTDTQYFGPGTRLTVL.

The chain uses TRBV5-8 and TRBJ1-2, with TRBD1 matching over 9 bases. There are 15 residues in the CDR3. Germline V CDR1 and CDR2: SGHTS, YDEGEE. The trim removed 4 bases at V and 5 bases at J, leaving 9 bases unmatched. The CDR3 DNA is TGTGCCAGCAGCCCAACAGGGGGCGACGGGTATGGCTACACCTTC. Its protein is CASSPTGGDGYGYTF.

This sequence joins TRBV19 and TRBJ1-1, with D tentatively TRBD1 (5 bases). The germline CDR1 and CDR2 sequences are LNHDA and SQIVND (reference sequence). This CDR3 has 16 amino acids. The V end was cut by 5 bases, the J end by 0 bases, with 16 bases between. The CDR3: CASSLGPGNMNTEAFF. The CDR3 DNA is TGTGCCAGTAGTCTGGGTCCAGGGAACATGAACACTGAAGCTTTCTTT.

The rearrangement links TRBV5-1 to TRBJ1-6; maybe TRBD1 (5 bases). V lost 4 bases to trimming and J lost 15 bases, with 20 bases between them. Germline V gives CDR1 SGHRS, CDR2 YFSETQ. CDR3 length: 14 residues. The CDR3 loop reads CASSQIDGGTDLHF. CDR3 bases: TGCGCCAGCAGCCAAATCGACGGGGGGACGGACCTCCACTTT.

This chain joins TRBV27 and TRBJ2-1; 8 nucleotides align to TRBD2. With V trimmed by 4 bases and J by 2 bases, 4 bases remained unmatched. Germline loops: CDR1 MNHEY, CDR2 SMNVEV (reference sequence). CDR3 length: 15 residues. This CDR3 reads CASSWAGGTYNEQFF. The CDR3 nucleotides read TGTGCCAGCAGTTGGGCGGGGGGAACCTACAATGAGCAGTTCTTC.

The chain combines TRBV25-1 with TRBJ1-5; 7 nucleotides align to TRBD1. CDR3 length: 15 amino acids. Germline-derived CDR1 and CDR2 are MGHDK and SYGVNS. The ends lost 6 bases at V and 0 bases at J; junction bases unmatched: 5. The CDR3: CASSETGYSNQPQHF. The DNA of the CDR3 is TGTGCCAGCAGCGAGACAGGGTATAGCAATCAGCCCCAGCATTTT.

V and J are TRBV7-3 and TRBJ1-6; D call uncertain. The ends were cut back, 1 base at V and 9 bases at J, with 10 bases in the middle. The CDR3 contains 14 residues. Germline CDR1 is SGHTA and CDR2 is FQGTGA. The CDR3 reads CASSLSSTVSPLHF. The CDR3 region has the DNA TGTGCCAGCAGCTTAAGTAGTACGGTTTCACCCCTCCACTTT.

CDR3 sequence: CASSKGDRGKNTEAFF. The DNA for the CDR3 is TGTGCCAGCAGCAAAGGCGACAGGGGGAAGAACACTGAAGCTTTCTTT. This chain links TRBV21-1 with TRBJ1-1; the table names TRBD1, a call not compared with the DNA. TRBV21-1 is deemed a pseudogene. The CDR3 has 16 amino acids.

The chain combines TRBV5-4 with TRBJ1-1; weak D call: TRBD1 (6 bases). V lost 4 bases to trimming and J lost 0 bases, with 13 bases between them. The CDR3 loop spans 15 amino acids. CDR1 is SGHNT, CDR2 YYREEE, per germline (reference sequence). The CDR3 DNA is TGTGCCAGCAGCAGGAACAGGGACATGAACACTGAAGCTTTCTTT. Translating gives CASSRNRDMNTEAFF.

The genes are TRBV28 and TRBJ1-5; D not certain. CDR3 length: 15 amino acids. The V end lost 2 bases, the J end lost 4 bases, and 12 bases lay between the germline ends. Germline CDR1 reads MDHEN; CDR2 reads SYDVKM. The chain's CDR3 is CASSLEGMANQPQHF. CDR3 nucleotide sequence: TGTGCCAGCAGTTTAGAGGGAATGGCGAATCAGCCCCAGCATTTT.

V gene TRBV6-1 combines with J gene TRBJ1-1; D might be TRBD1 (5 bases). V gave up 7 bases and J gave up 5 bases, with 11 bases separating them. Germline-derived CDR1 and CDR2 are MNHNS and SASEGT. The CDR3 has 12 residues. The CDR3 sequence is CASTHRWTEAFF. CDR3 in DNA: TGTGCCAGCACCCACAGGTGGACTGAAGCTTTCTTT.

This chain connects TRBV28 to TRBJ1-2, with D unclear. Trimming cost V 3 bases and J 6 bases, with 14 bases left between them. Germline loops: CDR1 MDHEN, CDR2 SYDVKM. The CDR3 is made up of 14 amino acids. The CDR3, as DNA: TGTGCCAGCAGTTTTATGCACAAGGAGGATGGCTACACCTTC. It specifies CASSFMHKEDGYTF.

V and J are TRBV6-1 and TRBJ1-2; 7 bases map to TRBD1. The CDR3 is 14 amino acids. V dropped 2 bases and J dropped 8; count of bases not matched to a gene: 8. Germline CDR1 and CDR2: MNHNS and SASEGT. The CDR3 region has the DNA TGTGCCAGCAGTGAAACCGGACAGGCGAGAGGCTACACCTTC. This encodes CASSETGQARGYTF.

V is TRBV5-5 and J is TRBJ1-2; 7 bases are a match to TRBD1. CDR3 size: 14 residues. The J segment lost 4 bases and the V segment lost 5 bases, leaving 8 bases of the junction unmatched. The germline V gene encodes CDR1 SGHKS and CDR2 YYEKEE (reference sequence). The CDR3 sequence: CASSPGQVGYGYTF. The CDR3, as DNA: TGTGCCAGCAGTCCCGGACAGGTCGGCTATGGCTACACCTTC. The full variable domain, its missing parts supplied by reference TRBV5-5 and TRBJ1-2, is DAGVTQSPTHLIKTRGQQVTLRCSPISGHKSVSWYQQVLGQGPQFIFQYYEKEERGRGNFPDRFSARQFPNYSSELNVNALLLGDSALYLCASSPGQVGYGYTFGSGTRLTVV.

The chain recombines TRBV6-5 with TRBJ2-7, with unresolved D. CDR3 length: 14 residues. V lost 3 bases and J 3 bases, leaving 12 bases between the germline ends. CDR1 MNHEY and CDR2 SVGAGI come from the germline V gene. CDR3 sequence: CASSYEQLSYEQYF. The CDR3 nucleotides are TGTGCCAGCAGTTATGAACAGTTGAGCTACGAGCAGTACTTC.

The chain combines TRBV29-1 with TRBJ2-7; 9 bases are shared with TRBD2. Germline V gene data show CDR1 as SQVTM and CDR2 as ANQGSEA. Trimming took 4 bases from V and 0 from J; bases not matched to a gene: 7. This CDR3 spans 15 amino acids. The CDR3 coding sequence is TGCAGCGTTGCCGCGCGGGGGGGGAACTCCTACGAGCAGTACTTC. Its translation: CSVAARGGNSYEQYF.

This chain joins TRBV10-3 and TRBJ2-1; D is unresolved. The CDR3 extends over 13 amino acids. Germline assignment: CDR1 ENHRY and CDR2 SYGVKD. Trimming took 0 bases from V and 10 from J, leaving 10 bases between them. The CDR3 DNA reads TGTGCCATCAGTGAGTCGCAAACTCGGGAGCAGTTCTTC. Translated: CAISESQTREQFF.

This clone has more than one count but fewer than ten. The chain employs TRBV2 and TRBJ2-7; 9 nucleotides agree with TRBD1. There are 12 residues in the CDR3. Germline V gene sequence: CDR1 SNHLY, CDR2 FYNNEI. Trimming removed 8 bases from V and 6 bases from J; junction bases left unmatched: 5. The CDR3 DNA is TGTGCCAGCCGCACAGGGGGCCCCGAGCAGTACTTC. Translation: CASRTGGPEQYF.

The CDR3 loop reads CASSWDRGGTEAFF. The CDR3 bases are TGTGCCAGCAGCTGGGACAGGGGGGGCACTGAAGCTTTCTTT. The chain has TRBV7-2 and TRBJ1-1, with 11 bases lining up with TRBD1. V trimming: 4 bases; J trimming: 4 bases; junction bases outside the gene matches: 2. The germline V gene has CDR1 SGHTA and CDR2 FQGNSA. CDR3 length equals 14 residues.

The CDR3 loop is CASSYSHEQGTEAFF. The CDR3 DNA reads as TGTGCCAGCAGTTACTCTCACGAACAGGGTACTGAAGCTTTCTTT. The chain couples TRBV6-6 to TRBJ1-1; a possible D gene is TRBD1 (6 bases). Per the germline V gene, CDR1 is MNHNY and CDR2 is SVGAGI (reference sequence). V was clipped by 0 bases and J by 5 bases, with 13 bases between them. This CDR3 is built from 15 residues.

This chain connects TRBV25-1 to TRBJ2-3, with TRBD2 identical over 9 bases. CDR3 length: 15 residues. After removal of 6 bases from V and 5 bases from J, the junction contained 9 bases not matched to a gene. The germline V gene has CDR1 MGHDK and CDR2 SYGVNS. DNA for the CDR3: TGTGCCAGCAGGAGAGTAGCGGGGGCAGGAGATACGCAGTATTTT. Its translation: CASRRVAGAGDTQYF. The full variable domain, in which reference TRBV25-1 and TRBJ2-3 provide the parts outside the CDR3, is EADIYQTPRYLVIGTGKKITLECSQTMGHDKMYWYQQDPGMELHLIHYSYGVNSTEKGDLSSESTVSRIRTEHFPLTLESARPSHTSQYLCASRRVAGAGDTQYFGPGTRLTVL.

The chain recombines TRBV7-2 with TRBJ2-5; 11 bases are a match to TRBD2. The V segment lost 1 base and the J segment 2 bases; nucleotides outside the gene matches: 6. In germline, CDR1 is SGHTA, CDR2 FQGNSA. The CDR3 consists of 17 residues. As DNA, the CDR3 is TGTGCCAGCAGCTTAGGTAGCGGGGGGGCCAATCAAGAGACCCAGTACTTC. This encodes CASSLGSGGANQETQYF.

The chain links TRBV7-9 to TRBJ2-2, with TRBD1 matching 8 bases. The germline V gene has CDR1 SEHNR and CDR2 FQNEAQ (reference sequence). This CDR3 contains 17 residues. The V gene end was trimmed by 5 bases and the J gene end by 1 base; junction bases not matched to a gene: 9. CDR3 in amino acids: CASSKAGGSRNTGELFF. CDR3 DNA: TGTGCCAGCAGCAAAGCAGGGGGCTCCAGGAACACCGGGGAGCTGTTTTTT. Using reference TRBV7-9 and TRBJ2-2 for the parts outside the CDR3, the full variable domain is DTGVSQNPRHKITKRGQNVTFRCDPISEHNRLYWYRQTLGQGPEFLTYFQNEAQLEKSRLLSDRFSAERPKGSFSTLEIQRTEQGDSAMYLCASSKAGGSRNTGELFFGEGSRLTVL.

The rearrangement joins TRBV15 to TRBJ2-5, with TRBD2 as a possible D gene (5 bases). Germline V lookup: CDR1 LNHNV, CDR2 YYDKDF (reference sequence). This CDR3 spans 15 amino acids. With 5 bases removed from V and 2 bases from J, the gap between germline ends came to 15 bases. This chain's CDR3 is CATSRSGENQETQYF. The CDR3 DNA follows: TGTGCCACCAGCCGATCCGGGGAGAATCAAGAGACCCAGTACTTC.

This clone was seen once. V and J are TRBV27 and TRBJ2-1; TRBD2 is a possible D gene (7 bases). Trimming pared 3 bases from V and 13 bases from J, leaving 22 bases between. Germline V gives CDR1 MNHEY, CDR2 SMNVEV (reference sequence). The CDR3 is 15 amino acids. CDR3 sequence: CASSFGGAFPLNQFF. CDR3 sequence (DNA): TGTGCCAGCAGTTTTGGGGGGGCCTTTCCCTTAAATCAGTTCTTC.

The gene calls are TRBV9 and TRBJ2-3; 8 bases are a match to TRBD2. The length of the CDR3 is 15 residues. The ends lost 3 bases at V and 7 bases at J; junction bases unmatched: 10. Germline assignment: CDR1 SGDLS and CDR2 YYNGEE. CDR3 bases: TGTGCCAGCAGCGCTAGCGGGTCCCGCACCCATACGCAGTATTTT. Residues: CASSASGSRTHTQYF.

The genes are TRBV5-5 and TRBJ2-6, with 11 bases that match TRBD2. This CDR3 spans 18 amino acids. Trimming cost V 0 bases and J 0 bases; bases outside gene matches: 2. CDR1 and CDR2 (germline): SGHKS, YYEKEE (reference sequence). CDR3 loop: CASSLGSGGGSGANVLTF. The CDR3 DNA reads TGTGCCAGCAGCTTGGGTAGCGGGGGGGGCTCTGGGGCCAACGTCCTGACTTTC.

The chain recombines TRBV5-6 with TRBJ1-1, with 7 bases identical to TRBD1. Germline values: CDR1 SGHDT, CDR2 YYEEEE. The junction had 17 bases not matched to a gene; V was cut back by 8 bases and J by 10 bases. The CDR3 sequence is 14 residues long. CDR3 bases: TGTGCCAGTACCTCGATGGGACAGACGGTCCGAGCTTTCTTT. Encoded protein: CASTSMGQTVRAFF.

The chain carries TRBV5-1 and TRBJ2-5, with 10 bases fitting TRBD2. V was pared by 1 base and J by 3 bases, with 6 bases of the junction left unmatched. Germline CDR1 and CDR2: SGHRS and YFSETQ. This CDR3 contains 16 residues. CDR3 amino acids: CASSLPNLAGEETQYF. In DNA form, the CDR3 reads TGCGCCAGCAGCTTGCCCAATCTAGCGGGGGAAGAGACCCAGTACTTC. The whole variable domain, remainder taken from reference TRBV5-1 and TRBJ2-5, is KAGVTQTPRYLIKTRGQQVTLSCSPISGHRSVSWYQQTPGQGLQFLFEYFSETQRNKGNFPGRFSGRQFSNSRSEMNVSTLELGDSALYLCASSLPNLAGEETQYFGPGTRLLVL.